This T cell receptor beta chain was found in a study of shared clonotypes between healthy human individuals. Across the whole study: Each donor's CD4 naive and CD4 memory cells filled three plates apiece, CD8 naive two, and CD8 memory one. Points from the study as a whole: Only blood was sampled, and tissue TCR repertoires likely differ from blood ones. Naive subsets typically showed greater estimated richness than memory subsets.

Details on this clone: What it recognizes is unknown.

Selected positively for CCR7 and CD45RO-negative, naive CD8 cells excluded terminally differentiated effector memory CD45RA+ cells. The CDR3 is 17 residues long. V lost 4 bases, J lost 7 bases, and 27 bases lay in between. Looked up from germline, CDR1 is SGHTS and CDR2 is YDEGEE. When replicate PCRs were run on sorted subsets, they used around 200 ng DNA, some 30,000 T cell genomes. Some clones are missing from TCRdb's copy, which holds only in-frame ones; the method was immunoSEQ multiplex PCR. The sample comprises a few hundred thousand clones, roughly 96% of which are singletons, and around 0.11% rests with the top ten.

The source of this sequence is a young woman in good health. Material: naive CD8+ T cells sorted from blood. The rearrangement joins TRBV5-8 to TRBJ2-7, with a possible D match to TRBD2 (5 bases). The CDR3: CASSPDDLDSSSREQYF. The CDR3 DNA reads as TGTGCCAGCAGCCCGGATGACCTGGACTCGAGTTCGAGGGAGCAGTACTTC.